These 9 T cell receptor beta chains were sequenced from one sample in a study of regulatory T cells in long-lasting Graves disease. Time point noted: newly diagnosed GD, antithyroid drugs for less than 3 months. TCR sequences were obtained from RNA taken from PBMCs. Both iRepertoire HTBI primers and Arm-PCR of CDR3 regions were used to build the TCR beta libraries. TCRdb reanalysed the multiplex PCR reads using MiXCR and keeps one entry per CDR3 protein. Altogether 300,000 to 400,000 distinct CDR3 sequences are present, approximately 15% being singletons, with the ten largest covering 25% to 30%. This same sample was also part of a study on T cells in Graves' hyperthyroidism and ophthalmopathy.

Sequencing used peripheral blood mononuclear cells (PBMCs), obtained at new diagnosis, from a patient treated with antithyroid drugs. These receptors came from a man aged 35 to 55 with Graves disease.

Ten or more counts support this clonotype. The J gene is TRBJ1-1, the V gene TRBV6-5; no reliable D call. CDR3 length: 15 residues. CDR1 and CDR2 (germline): MNHEY, SVGAGI. The V and J ends lost 2 bases and 0 bases respectively, with 10 bases between them. The CDR3 here is CASSYPGAMNTEAFF. The CDR3 DNA follows: TGTGCCAGCAGTTACCCAGGCGCCATGAACACTGAAGCTTTCTTT.

This clonotype occurred many times. The chain carries TRBV18 and TRBJ2-3, with a weak D call TRBD1 (6 bases). Germline V lookup: CDR1 KGHSH, CDR2 LQKENI. The V gene lost 4 bases and the J gene lost 4 bases, with 15 bases spanning the gap. This CDR3 is 15 amino acids long. CDR3 DNA sequence: TGTGCCAGCTCACAGACCCCGGGACACTCAGATACGCAGTATTTT. It yields the protein CASSQTPGHSDTQYF. Full variable domain (remainder filled in from reference TRBV18 and TRBJ2-3): NAGVMQNPRHLVRRRGQEARLRCSPMKGHSHVYWYRQLPEEGLKFMVYLQKENIIDESGMPKERFSAEFPKEGPSILRIQQVVRGDSAAYFCASSQTPGHSDTQYFGPGTRLTVL.

The chain joins TRBV20-1 to TRBJ2-7; 7 bases match TRBD1. Per the germline V gene, CDR1 is DFQATT and CDR2 is SNEGSKA (reference sequence). V was clipped by 1 base and J by 6 bases; unmatched bases: 6. This CDR3 contains 13 residues. This CDR3 is CSARATTGIEQYF. DNA of the CDR3: TGCAGTGCTAGAGCCACGACAGGGATCGAGCAGTACTTC.

This clonotype was seen repeatedly, ten times or more. The V and J genes are TRBV20-1 and TRBJ2-7, with a tentative D call TRBD1 (6 bases). CDR3 length: 13 residues. The germline CDR1 and CDR2 sequences are DFQATT and SNEGSKA (reference sequence). Trimming took off 0 bases at V and 5 bases at J, with 11 bases between the two ends. The CDR3 protein is CSARDPRGHEQYF. The CDR3 DNA is TGCAGTGCTAGAGATCCCAGGGGCCACGAGCAGTACTTC.

This clonotype was seen many times. This chain joins TRBV7-9 and TRBJ1-1, with D possibly TRBD1 on 5 matching bases. CDR1 is SEHNR, CDR2 FQNEAQ, per germline (reference sequence). Trimming took off 1 base at V and 2 bases at J, with 11 bases between the two ends. This CDR3 comprises 15 residues. CDR3 in amino acids: CASSLEGTVNTEAFF. As DNA, the CDR3 is TGTGCCAGCAGCTTAGAGGGGACGGTAAACACTGAAGCTTTCTTT.

This clonotype was observed at least ten times. The rearrangement joins TRBV6-1 to TRBJ2-7; no firm D call. Trimming pared 6 bases from V and 6 bases from J, leaving 15 bases between. In germline, CDR1 is MNHNS, CDR2 SASEGT. The CDR3 is 13 residues long. CDR3 DNA: TGTGCCAGCAGAGTTAGGGAAAGTCTCGAGCAGTACTTC. It encodes CASRVRESLEQYF.

CDR3 sequence: CASSTLEGRETQYF. For the CDR3, the DNA is TGTGCCAGCAGCACCCTAGAGGGGCGGGAGACCCAGTACTTC. V gene TRBV11-1 combines with J gene TRBJ2-5; either TRBD1 or TRBD2 may supply D (5 bases each). CDR1 and CDR2 (germline): SGHAT, FQDESV (reference sequence). This CDR3 region has 14 residues. Trimming shortened V by 5 bases and J by 5 bases, and 15 bases separated the two germline ends.

This clonotype was picked up a small number of times. At one boundary the junction diverges from the germline segment, which might be a read error. The V gene is TRBV24-1, the J gene TRBJ2-3; 8 bases are shared with TRBD2. CDR1 KGHDR and CDR2 SFDVKD come from the germline V gene. The CDR3 runs to 16 residues. CDR3 sequence: CAISELRGANTDTQYF. CDR3 coding DNA: TGTGCCATCAGTGAATTGCGGGGGGCGAACACAGATACGCAGTATTTT.

For this clonotype: This may be a read error, as it is one base from a much larger clone. V and J are TRBV11-3 and TRBJ2-1, with D perhaps TRBD1 or TRBD2 (7 bases each). The germline V gene has CDR1 SGHNT and CDR2 YENEEA. The CDR3 sequence is 15 residues long. V lost 5 bases and J 7 bases, leaving 18 bases between the germline ends. Here the CDR3 reads CASSLRYRGGNEQFF. The CDR3 bases are TGTGCCAGCAGCCTCCGGTACAGGGGAGGGAATGAGCAGTTCTTC.